This TCR beta chain appears in the sequencing data of a study of blood T cell repertoires in COVID-19. The method was immunoSEQ multiplex PCR; TCRdb's version includes in-frame clones alone and lacks a portion of them. The sample shows 150,000 or so clones, about 90% of them seen only once. The length of the CDR3 is 16 residues. Germline V lookup: CDR1 LNHDA, CDR2 SQIVND (reference sequence). Trimming at V came to 5 bases and at J to 2 bases, leaving 7 bases not matched to a gene. The chain has TRBV19 and TRBJ1-4; 8 bases map to TRBD1. This TCR was sampled from a man in his forties or fifties with acute or convalescent COVID-19. The sequenced sample was peripheral blood. CDR3 DNA: TGTGCCAGTAGTCATGGACAGGGACAGACTAATGAAAAACTGTTTTTT. This encodes CASSHGQGQTNEKLFF.